The 10 T cell receptor beta chains below come from one sample, sequenced in a study of T cell changes during pregnancy in multiple sclerosis. Profiled with immunoSEQ multiplex PCR; TCRdb holds only in-frame clones, not every one. The sample lists 37,000 or so clones, around 94% seen once, with 1.5% to 2% in the top ten. Sample: peripheral blood, taken in the third trimester of pregnancy. These receptors originate from a female donor with multiple sclerosis, enrolled in a pregnancy study.

V usage is TRBV5-1 and J usage is TRBJ1-5; the D gene is possibly TRBD1 (6 bases). V lost 4 bases to trimming and J lost 2 bases, with 10 bases between them. This CDR3 contains 14 residues. The germline CDR1 and CDR2 sequences are SGHRS and YFSETQ. The CDR3 DNA reads TGCGCCAGCAGCCCAGGGGCGGGCAATCAGCCCCAGCATTTT. This encodes CASSPGAGNQPQHF.

The V call is TRBV18, the J call TRBJ1-2; D is ambiguous. Looked up from germline, CDR1 is KGHSH and CDR2 is LQKENI. V was shortened by 2 bases and J by 4 bases, with 5 bases between the two germline ends. CDR3 length: 12 residues. In DNA form, the CDR3 reads TGTGCCAGCTCACCAGCAGGCTATGGCTACACCTTC. It specifies CASSPAGYGYTF.

This clone has a single count. The chain employs TRBV9 and TRBJ2-5; 10 bases are shared with TRBD1. The J call is uncertain, as TRBJ2-7 better fits the DNA end. The CDR3 runs 15 residues. Germline V gene sequence: CDR1 SGDLS, CDR2 YYNGEE. CDR3 amino acids: CASSPGRDRGHEQYF. CDR3 bases: TGTGCCAGCAGCCCCGGCCGGGACAGGGGACACGAGCAGTACTTC.

The genes are TRBV28 and TRBJ1-1, with D unclear. Germline-derived CDR1 and CDR2 are MDHEN and SYDVKM. Trimming removed 3 bases from V and 0 bases from J, with 23 bases in between. CDR3 length: 19 residues. The CDR3: CASSLDYYQSDGLNTEAFF. Here the CDR3 DNA reads TGTGCCAGCAGTTTGGACTACTACCAATCAGACGGATTGAACACTGAAGCTTTCTTT.

The rearrangement joins TRBV25-1 to TRBJ2-5; 7 bases map to TRBD2. The CDR3 has 13 residues. The J segment lost 2 bases and the V segment lost 4 bases, leaving 1 base of the junction unmatched. Germline V gene lookup returns CDR1 MGHDK and CDR2 SYGVNS. The chain's CDR3 is CASSVAGQETQYF. The CDR3 nucleotides are TGTGCCAGCAGTGTAGCGGGTCAAGAGACCCAGTACTTC. The complete variable domain, with remaining parts taken from reference TRBV25-1 and TRBJ2-5, reads EADIYQTPRYLVIGTGKKITLECSQTMGHDKMYWYQQDPGMELHLIHYSYGVNSTEKGDLSSESTVSRIRTEHFPLTLESARPSHTSQYLCASSVAGQETQYFGPGTRLLVL.

This clone was recorded only once. The genes are TRBV19 and TRBJ1-1; the D gene is possibly TRBD1 (6 bases). V dropped 1 base and J dropped 1 base, with 16 bases sitting between them. Germline CDR1 and CDR2: LNHDA and SQIVND (reference sequence). This CDR3 region has 17 residues. The CDR3 here is CASSIGFRGHQNTEAFF. As DNA, the CDR3 is TGTGCCAGTAGTATAGGGTTTAGGGGACACCAGAACACTGAAGCTTTCTTT.

V usage is TRBV9 and J usage is TRBJ2-1; 12 bases fit TRBD2. The V gene's germline CDR1 is SGDLS and CDR2 YYNGEE. CDR3 length equals 16 residues. The junction had 4 bases not matched to a gene; V was cut back by 1 base and J by 5 bases. The CDR3 DNA follows: TGTGCCAGCAGCGTATTCCGGACTAGCGGGGACAATGAGCAGTTCTTC. This translates into CASSVFRTSGDNEQFF.

V usage is TRBV15 and J usage is TRBJ2-7; TRBD2 might be the D (5 bases). V lost 6 bases to trimming and J lost 5 bases, with 14 bases between them. This CDR3 has 13 residues. CDR1 is LNHNV, CDR2 YYDKDF, per germline (reference sequence). CDR3 DNA sequence: TGTGCCACCAGAGTTGACTGGCGGGACGAGCAGTACTTC. Encoded protein: CATRVDWRDEQYF.

The rearrangement uses TRBV29-1 and TRBJ2-7, with 13 bases matching TRBD2. The V gene's germline CDR1 is SQVTM and CDR2 ANQGSEA. The CDR3 length is 14 residues. V was clipped by 6 bases and J by 2 bases; unmatched bases: 4. The CDR3 DNA reads TGCAGCGTGGGGGGACTAGCGGGGCCCTACGAGCAGTACTTC. Translating it yields CSVGGLAGPYEQYF.

This chain connects TRBV6-5 to TRBJ1-1, with 9 bases fitting TRBD1. This CDR3 has 14 residues. Germline trimming cut 3 bases from V and 4 bases from J; bases unmatched to any gene: 3. Per germline, CDR1 MNHEY and CDR2 SVGAGI. In nucleotides, the CDR3 is TGTGCCAGCAGTTATCAGACAGGGGGCACTGAAGCTTTCTTT. This encodes CASSYQTGGTEAFF.